A single sample gave rise to the 20 T cell receptor beta chains below, sequenced in a study of Tregs in tolerant kidney transplant recipients. Repertoires were generated with immunoSEQ multiplex PCR, while TCRdb's copy carries only in-frame clones and drops some. Listed are roughly 48,000 clones; about 0.85% falls within the top ten. Material: CD4+ T cells from blood, obtained before the transplant. The receptor source for this set is a human donor who received a combined kidney and bone marrow transplant.

About this clone itself: The read ends 3 residues early relative to the CDR3; the germline J gene fills the gap. The chain has TRBV20-1 and TRBJ1-6, with a weak D call TRBD1 (6 bases). Germline assignment: CDR1 DFQATT and CDR2 SNEGSKA (reference sequence). The CDR3 length is 14 residues. Trimming cost V 0 bases and J 7 bases, with 10 bases left between them. Incomplete CDR3 DNA: TGCAGTGCTAGAGACAATACAGGGAATTCACCC. Translating it yields CSARDNTGNSP. The whole CDR3 protein reads CSARDNTGNSPLHF.

Notes on this clone: The CDR3 goes on 3 residues after the read ends, and that part is filled in from the germline J gene. The V and J genes are TRBV19 and TRBJ1-1; D call uncertain. The CDR3 is 13 residues long. The germline V gene encodes CDR1 LNHDA and CDR2 SQIVND (reference sequence). The DNA read from the CDR3 is TGTGCCAGTAGTCACCCCCCCTATGTAGAA. Its protein product is CASSHPPYVE. The full CDR3 is CASSHPPYVEAFF.

A note on this clone: The read terminates 3 residues before the CDR3 end, so the remaining end is supplied by the germline J gene. The chain couples TRBV2 to TRBJ2-1; TRBD1 matches at 7 bases. The germline CDR1 and CDR2 sequences are SNHLY and FYNNEI. The CDR3 spans 14 residues. Trimming took 4 bases from V and 9 from J; bases not matched to a gene: 9. Partial CDR3 DNA: TGTGCCAGCAGTGTTGACAGGGTTGTACCTGAG. Protein sequence: CASSVDRVVPE. The entire CDR3 sequence reads CASSVDRVVPEQFF.

As concerns this clone: The CDR3 extends 3 residues past the end of the read, so its final part is completed from the germline J gene. This sequence joins TRBV18 and TRBJ2-5, with D perhaps being TRBD1 or TRBD2 (5 bases each). Germline CDR1 is KGHSH and CDR2 is LQKENI. The CDR3 contains 14 residues. V dropped 2 bases and J dropped 5 bases, with 12 bases sitting between them. The CDR3 bases that were read are TGTGCCAGCTCACCAAGAGGGGAGCCGGAGACC. Protein sequence: CASSPRGEPET. The CDR3, in full, reads CASSPRGEPETQYF.

Turning to this clone: The CDR3 is cut off 3 residues early in the read; its end comes from the germline J gene. J is TRBJ2-7 and V is TRBV19; maybe TRBD1 (6 bases). CDR1 and CDR2 from the germline V gene are LNHDA and SQIVND (reference sequence). This CDR3 region has 13 residues. With 5 bases removed from V and 5 bases from J, the gap between germline ends came to 13 bases. CDR3 DNA, as far as it was read: TGTGCCAGTAGTTTAACAGGGAGCCACGAG. This codes for CASSLTGSHE. The whole CDR3 protein is CASSLTGSHEQYF. The variable domain in full, completed from reference TRBV19 and TRBJ2-7, reads DGGITQSPKYLFRKEGQNVTLSCEQNLNHDAMYWYRQDPGQGLRLIYYSQIVNDFQKGDIAEGYSVSREKKESFPLTVTSAQKNPTAFYLCASSLTGSHEQYFGPGTRLTVT.

The part of the CDR3 DNA that was read is TGTGCCAGCAGTCTCGAAGGGACAGGAGGCGAAAAA. Protein sequence: CASSLEGTGGEK. The complete CDR3 reads CASSLEGTGGEKLFF. The chain uses TRBV7-2 and TRBJ1-4; 8 positions agree with TRBD1. The read ends 3 residues before the CDR3 terminus; that terminus is restored from the germline J gene. The trim removed 6 bases at V and 8 bases at J, leaving 11 bases unmatched. CDR1 SGHTA and CDR2 FQGNSA come from the germline V gene. CDR3 length equals 15 residues.

Worth noting for this clone: The read stops 3 residues short of the end of the CDR3; the missing end is completed from the germline J gene. J is TRBJ2-7 and V is TRBV7-3; D uncertain. Trimming removed 1 base from V and 4 bases from J, with 8 bases in between. Germline V gene data show CDR1 as SGHTA and CDR2 as FQGTGA. CDR3 length: 13 residues. The covered CDR3 bases are TGTGCCAGCAGCTTAAAAGGCCCATACGAG. Translating gives CASSLKGPYE. The CDR3 as a whole reads CASSLKGPYEQYF.

As regards this clone: The read stops 3 residues short of the end of the CDR3; the missing end is completed from the germline J gene. The chain links TRBV19 to TRBJ2-2, with TRBD2 matching over 14 bases. Trimming cost V 5 bases and J 6 bases; bases outside gene matches: 14. This CDR3 contains 19 residues. CDR1 is LNHDA, CDR2 SQIVND, per germline (reference sequence). The CDR3 DNA, read in part, is TGTGCCAGTAGTCCGTCGGGACTAGCGGGAGCATCAGAACCCGGGGAG. This codes for CASSPSGLAGASEPGE. The whole CDR3 is CASSPSGLAGASEPGELFF. The entire variable domain, with the rest obtained from reference TRBV19 and TRBJ2-2, is as follows: DGGITQSPKYLFRKEGQNVTLSCEQNLNHDAMYWYRQDPGQGLRLIYYSQIVNDFQKGDIAEGYSVSREKKESFPLTVTSAQKNPTAFYLCASSPSGLAGASEPGELFFGEGSRLTVL.

On this clone itself: The read halts 3 residues ahead of the CDR3 end, with the missing end drawn from the germline J gene. The rearrangement joins TRBV19 to TRBJ1-5; TRBD1 is a possible D gene (6 bases). The CDR3 spans 15 residues. In germline, CDR1 is LNHDA, CDR2 SQIVND (reference sequence). Trimming took off 3 bases at V and 7 bases at J, with 16 bases between the two ends. CDR3 DNA, as far as it was read: TGTGCCAGTAGTATTAATGGGGGGGCTCGGCAGCCC. It yields the protein CASSINGGARQP. The whole CDR3 reads CASSINGGARQPQHF.

Points on this clone: The read is 3 residues too short to cover the CDR3 end, so that end is filled in from the germline J gene. V is TRBV30 and J is TRBJ2-7; TRBD2 agrees at 9 bases. CDR1 is GTSNPN, CDR2 SVGIG, per germline (reference sequence). The J segment lost 0 bases and the V segment lost 3 bases, leaving 6 bases of the junction unmatched. The CDR3 spans 15 residues. The CDR3 protein is CAWSLAGTPSYEQYF. Incomplete CDR3 DNA: TGTGCCTGGAGCCTAGCGGGAACCCCCTCCTACGAG.

As concerns this clone: The DNA ends 3 residues before the CDR3 does, and the rest of the CDR3 is filled in from the germline J gene. V and J are TRBV5-6 and TRBJ2-3; no reliable D call. The V gene lost 3 bases and the J gene lost 0 bases, with 5 bases spanning the gap. This CDR3 is 13 amino acids long. The germline gives CDR1 SGHDT, CDR2 YYEEEE. The DNA read from the CDR3 is TGTGCCAGCAGCTCACTGAGCACAGATACG. It is translated as CASSSLSTDT. The full CDR3 protein is CASSSLSTDTQYF.

On this clone itself: The sequence runs out 3 residues before the end of the CDR3; the remainder is reconstructed from the germline J gene. The chain joins TRBV29-1 to TRBJ1-5, with TRBD1 identical over 9 bases. CDR1 is SQVTM, CDR2 ANQGSEA, per germline. CDR3 length equals 13 residues. Trimming removed 6 bases from V and 6 bases from J; junction bases left unmatched: 6. CDR3 sequence reads: CSVQQGAGQPQHF. CDR3 DNA (partial): TGCAGCGTGCAACAGGGGGCAGGTCAGCCC.

Points on this clone: The observed sequence ends 3 residues before the CDR3 terminus, with the missing tail filled in from the germline J gene. The chain has TRBV10-3 and TRBJ1-4; TRBD1 might be the D (6 bases). The CDR3 consists of 13 residues. The ends were cut back, 5 bases at V and 7 bases at J, with 11 bases in the middle. CDR1 ENHRY and CDR2 SYGVKD come from the germline V gene. The sequenced CDR3 bases are TGTGCCATCAGTCGGCAGGGGCCTGAAAAA. Translation gives CAISRQGPEK. The CDR3 as a whole reads CAISRQGPEKLFF.

Remarks on this clone: The DNA ends 3 residues before the CDR3 does, and the rest of the CDR3 is filled in from the germline J gene. The chain has TRBV10-3 and TRBJ2-7, with D tentatively TRBD1 (5 bases). Trimming took off 3 bases at V and 6 bases at J, with 18 bases between the two ends. Germline-derived CDR1 and CDR2 are ENHRY and SYGVKD. The CDR3 has 15 residues. CDR3 DNA (partial): TGTGCCATCAGTGACGACAGTCGTGAGTCCGCCGAG. This encodes CAISDDSRESAE. The complete CDR3 protein is CAISDDSRESAEQYF.

Comments on this clone: The read gets to within 3 residues of the CDR3 end, and the germline J gene fills in the rest. V gene TRBV30 combines with J gene TRBJ1-4; no clear D gene. V lost 1 base and J 8 bases, leaving 8 bases between the germline ends. The CDR3 has 12 amino acids. CDR1 is GTSNPN and CDR2 is SVGIG in the germline V gene (reference sequence). Incomplete CDR3 DNA: TGTGCCTGGAGTGATCGAGGGGAAAAA. Protein: CAWSDRGEK. The CDR3 in its entirety is CAWSDRGEKLFF.

Comment on this clone: With the read ending 3 residues before the CDR3 end, the germline J gene is used to fill in that end. The J gene is TRBJ1-4, the V gene TRBV2; D remains unclear. The germline V and J ends were trimmed by 7 bases and 4 bases, with 13 bases remaining between them. Per germline, CDR1 SNHLY and CDR2 FYNNEI. The CDR3 has 14 amino acids. This CDR3 is CASTRVALNEKLFF. The CDR3 DNA, read in part, is TGTGCCAGCACCCGGGTGGCGCTTAATGAAAAA.

On this clone itself: Coverage ceases 3 residues before the CDR3 finishes, and the germline J gene fills in the end. The chain recombines TRBV10-1 with TRBJ2-7; 12 nucleotides line up with TRBD1. The length of the CDR3 is 14 residues. Germline loops: CDR1 WNHNN, CDR2 SYGVQD (reference sequence). The V segment lost 4 bases and the J segment 6 bases; nucleotides outside the gene matches: 4. CDR3 DNA, as far as it was read: TGCGCCAGCAGTGCCGGGACAGGGGGCCGCGAG. It specifies CASSAGTGGRE. The entire CDR3 protein reads CASSAGTGGREQYF.

Concerning this clone: The CDR3 end falls 3 residues outside the read, so it is completed with the germline J gene. The chain is built from TRBV20-1 and TRBJ2-7, with 10 bases matching TRBD2. The CDR3 has 14 amino acids. From germline, CDR1 is DFQATT and CDR2 SNEGSKA (reference sequence). Germline trimming cut 6 bases from V and 3 bases from J; bases unmatched to any gene: 8. The DNA read from the CDR3 is TGCAGTGCCAACCCAGCGGGGGGGGTCTACGAG. It translates to CSANPAGGVYE. The complete CDR3 reads CSANPAGGVYEQYF.

Points on this clone: From the germline J gene comes the end of the CDR3, since the read stops 3 residues before it. V and J are TRBV2 and TRBJ2-3; 7 bases line up with TRBD2. The CDR3 has 14 residues. Unmatched junction bases numbered 6, after V lost 6 bases and J lost 3 bases. CDR1 and CDR2 (germline): SNHLY, FYNNEI. Incomplete CDR3 DNA: TGTGCCAGCAGGCGGGAGTTCCTTACAGATACG. It yields the protein CASRREFLTDT. The entire CDR3 protein is CASRREFLTDTQYF.

In the case of this clone: The DNA ends 3 residues before the CDR3 does, and the rest of the CDR3 is filled in from the germline J gene. This sequence joins TRBV18 and TRBJ1-2, with D possibly TRBD1 on 5 matching bases. This CDR3 spans 14 amino acids. V dropped 4 bases and J dropped 0 bases, with 9 bases sitting between them. Germline V gene lookup returns CDR1 KGHSH and CDR2 LQKENI. The sequenced part of the CDR3 DNA is TGTGCCAGCTCACAAGGGGAAGCTAACTATGGC. Residues: CASSQGEANYG. The whole CDR3 is CASSQGEANYGYTF. Variable domain in full (rest from reference TRBV18 and TRBJ1-2): NAGVMQNPRHLVRRRGQEARLRCSPMKGHSHVYWYRQLPEEGLKFMVYLQKENIIDESGMPKERFSAEFPKEGPSILRIQQVVRGDSAAYFCASSQGEANYGYTFGSGTRLTVV.